The subject of this entry is one TCR beta chain. The entry originates in a study of cytomegalovirus exposure and HLA in healthy donors. The CDR3 is made up of 16 amino acids. Germline CDR1 SGHTA, CDR2 FQGNSA. Trimming took 4 bases from V and 8 from J; bases not matched to a gene: 8. PCR amplification relied on 60 Vbeta primers (plus 13 Jbeta primers). Measured with immunoSEQ multiplex PCR; TCRdb has only the in-frame clones, and not every one. The sample lists approximately 110,000 clones, about 80% occurring once. The sequencing input was PBMCs. The rearrangement links TRBV7-2 to TRBJ2-1; 13 nucleotides match TRBD2. The TCR originated in a woman aged 50 to 65 in good health and CMV-seropositive. The CDR3, as DNA: TGTGCCAGCAGCTCCACTAGCGGGAGGGCTTATGATGAGCAGTTCTTC. Translated: CASSSTSGRAYDEQFF. The full variable domain, rest sourced from reference TRBV7-2 and TRBJ2-1, is GAGVSQSPSNKVTEKGKDVELRCDPISGHTALYWYRQSLGQGLEFLIYFQGNSAPDKSGLPSDRFSAERTGGSVSTLTIQRTQQEDSAVYLCASSSTSGRAYDEQFFGPGTRLTVL.